Following are 4 T cell receptor beta chains from one sample sequenced in a study of T cell responses to AZD1222 COVID-19 vaccine. Sequencing was performed with immunoSEQ multiplex PCR; in TCRdb, only in-frame clones are kept and a portion is missing. The table includes about 110,000 clones, about 90% detected once. The material sequenced was peripheral blood, taken 28 days after the second AZD1222 dose. The origin of the receptors is an adult who received the AZD1222 COVID-19 vaccine.

The rearrangement uses TRBV9 and TRBJ1-1; D is unclear. Germline loops: CDR1 SGDLS, CDR2 YYNGEE. This CDR3 region has 14 residues. The ends were cut back, 2 bases at V and 1 base at J, with 9 bases in the middle. The CDR3 nucleotides are TGTGCCAGCAGCGTCGTCAGCGGGAACACTGAAGCTTTCTTT. It encodes CASSVVSGNTEAFF. The full variable domain, its missing parts supplied by reference TRBV9 and TRBJ1-1, is DSGVTQTPKHLITATGQRVTLRCSPRSGDLSVYWYQQSLDQGLQFLIQYYNGEERAKGNILERFSAQQFPDLHSELNLSSLELGDSALYFCASSVVSGNTEAFFGQGTRLTVV.

The chain has TRBV13 and TRBJ1-5, with D perhaps TRBD1 (5 bases). This CDR3 has 15 residues. From germline, CDR1 is PRHDT and CDR2 FYEKMQ (reference sequence). V lost 5 bases to trimming and J lost 1 base, with 12 bases between them. CDR3 in DNA: TGTGCCAGCAGCCTGGGGGTTGGGAGCAATCAGCCCCAGCATTTT. Translating it yields CASSLGVGSNQPQHF.

The chain couples TRBV27 to TRBJ1-5, with 7 bases lining up with TRBD1. V lost 2 bases, J lost 2 bases, and 3 bases stayed unmatched. Germline V gene lookup returns CDR1 MNHEY and CDR2 SMNVEV (reference sequence). The CDR3 runs to 15 residues. The CDR3 bases are TGTGCCAGCAGTTTAGGGACAGATGGCAATCAGCCCCAGCATTTT. Protein product: CASSLGTDGNQPQHF.

The chain has TRBV4-1 and TRBJ2-5; D possibly corresponds to TRBD2 (7 bases). Germline assignment: CDR1 MGHRA and CDR2 YSYEKL. Trimming removed 0 bases at V and 7 bases at J, with 18 bases between. The CDR3 runs to 16 residues. The CDR3 DNA follows: TGCGCCAGCAGCCAAGATCCGCCCGGGGGGCCCACGACCCAGTACTTC. Its protein is CASSQDPPGGPTTQYF.